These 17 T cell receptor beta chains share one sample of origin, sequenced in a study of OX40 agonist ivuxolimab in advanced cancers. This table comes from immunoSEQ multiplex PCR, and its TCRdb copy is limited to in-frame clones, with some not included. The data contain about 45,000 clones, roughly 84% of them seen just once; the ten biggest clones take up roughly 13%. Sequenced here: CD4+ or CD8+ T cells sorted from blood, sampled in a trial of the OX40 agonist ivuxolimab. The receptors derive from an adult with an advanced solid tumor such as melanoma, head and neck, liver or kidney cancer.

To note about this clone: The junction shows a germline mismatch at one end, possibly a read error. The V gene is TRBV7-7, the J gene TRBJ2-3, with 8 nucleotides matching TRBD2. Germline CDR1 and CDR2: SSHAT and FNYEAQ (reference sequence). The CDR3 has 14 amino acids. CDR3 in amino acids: CASSASGSPDTQYF. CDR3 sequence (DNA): TGTGCTAGCAGCGCGAGCGGGAGCCCAGATACGCAGTATTTT.

The DNA of the CDR3 is TGTGCCAGCAGCTTAAGGGGCCGGGGGAGGCAGCAGTATTTT. It translates to CASSLRGRGRQQYF. The V and J genes are TRBV7-2 and TRBJ2-3, with D perhaps matching TRBD2 (6 bases). This CDR3 contains 14 residues. The V gene's germline CDR1 is SGHTA and CDR2 FQGNSA. Between the trimmed V and J ends, which lost 2 bases and 11 bases, there was a span of 17 bases.

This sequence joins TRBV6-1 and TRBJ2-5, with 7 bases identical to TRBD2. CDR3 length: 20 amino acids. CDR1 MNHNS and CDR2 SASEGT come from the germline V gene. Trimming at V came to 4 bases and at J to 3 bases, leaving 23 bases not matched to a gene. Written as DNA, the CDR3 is TGTGCCAGCAGTGTTTCGTGGGCCCCCACCCTCGCGGGAGTAAAAGAGACCCAGTACTTC. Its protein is CASSVSWAPTLAGVKETQYF.

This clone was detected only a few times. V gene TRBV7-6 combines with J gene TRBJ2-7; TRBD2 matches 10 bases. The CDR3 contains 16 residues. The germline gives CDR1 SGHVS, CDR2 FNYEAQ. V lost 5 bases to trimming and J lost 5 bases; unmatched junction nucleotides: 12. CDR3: CASSPTGASGRDEQYF. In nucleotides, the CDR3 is TGTGCCAGCAGCCCAACTGGGGCTAGCGGGAGAGACGAGCAGTACTTC.

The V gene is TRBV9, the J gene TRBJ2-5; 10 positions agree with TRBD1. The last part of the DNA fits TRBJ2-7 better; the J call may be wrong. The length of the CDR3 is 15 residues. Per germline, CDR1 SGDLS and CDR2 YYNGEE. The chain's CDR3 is CASSVAGTGVYEQYF. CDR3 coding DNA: TGTGCCAGCAGCGTAGCTGGGACAGGGGTCTACGAGCAGTACTTC.

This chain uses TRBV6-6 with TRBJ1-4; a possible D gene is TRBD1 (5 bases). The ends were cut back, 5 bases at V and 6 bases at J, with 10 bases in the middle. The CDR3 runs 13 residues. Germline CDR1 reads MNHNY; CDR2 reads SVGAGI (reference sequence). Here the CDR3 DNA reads TGTGCCAGCAGTCGCCGACAGTATGAAAAACTGTTTTTT. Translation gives CASSRRQYEKLFF.

The CDR3 sequence: CASSYSGVTGELFF. CDR3 nucleotide sequence: TGTGCCAGCAGTTACTCGGGGGTCACCGGGGAGCTGTTTTTT. The chain links TRBV6-6 to TRBJ2-2; D may correspond to TRBD1 or TRBD2 (5 bases each). Trimming cost V 0 bases and J 4 bases, with 6 bases left between them. The germline V gene encodes CDR1 MNHNY and CDR2 SVGAGI (reference sequence). The CDR3 length is 14 residues.

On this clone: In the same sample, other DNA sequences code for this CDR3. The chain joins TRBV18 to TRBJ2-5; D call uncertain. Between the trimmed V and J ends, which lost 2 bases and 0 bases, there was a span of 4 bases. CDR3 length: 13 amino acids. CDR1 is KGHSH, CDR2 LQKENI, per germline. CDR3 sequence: CASSPGHQETQYF. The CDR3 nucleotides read TGTGCCAGCTCACCAGGGCACCAAGAGACCCAGTACTTC. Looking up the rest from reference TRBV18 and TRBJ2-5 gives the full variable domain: NAGVMQNPRHLVRRRGQEARLRCSPMKGHSHVYWYRQLPEEGLKFMVYLQKENIIDESGMPKERFSAEFPKEGPSILRIQQVVRGDSAAYFCASSPGHQETQYFGPGTRLLVL.

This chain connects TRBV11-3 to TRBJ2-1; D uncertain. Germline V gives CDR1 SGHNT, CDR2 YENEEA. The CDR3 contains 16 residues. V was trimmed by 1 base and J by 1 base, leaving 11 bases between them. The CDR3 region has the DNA TGTGCCAGCAGCTTAGGCACCAGTTCTTCCTACAATGAGCAGTTCTTC. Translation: CASSLGTSSSYNEQFF.

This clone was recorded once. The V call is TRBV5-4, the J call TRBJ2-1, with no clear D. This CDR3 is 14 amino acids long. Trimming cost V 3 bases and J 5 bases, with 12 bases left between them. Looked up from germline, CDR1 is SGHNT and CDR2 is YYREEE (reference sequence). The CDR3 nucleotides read TGTGCCAGCAGCTCACCCCGGGTTAACAATGAGCAGTTCTTC. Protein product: CASSSPRVNNEQFF.

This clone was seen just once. The CDR3 reads CASRALNNEQFF. For the CDR3, the DNA is TGTGCCAGCAGGGCCCTTAACAATGAGCAGTTCTTC. This chain uses TRBV7-8 with TRBJ2-1; D ambiguous. Per the germline V gene, CDR1 is SGHVS and CDR2 is FQNEAQ. The CDR3 spans 12 residues. V was cut by 6 bases and J by 5 bases, with 8 bases left in between.

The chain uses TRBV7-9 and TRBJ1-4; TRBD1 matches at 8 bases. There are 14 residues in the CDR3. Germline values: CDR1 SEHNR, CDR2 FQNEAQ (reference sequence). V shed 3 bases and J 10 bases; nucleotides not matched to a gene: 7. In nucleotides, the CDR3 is TGTGCCAGCAGCTTGAGCACCACAGGGGGAAAACTGTTTTTT. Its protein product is CASSLSTTGGKLFF.

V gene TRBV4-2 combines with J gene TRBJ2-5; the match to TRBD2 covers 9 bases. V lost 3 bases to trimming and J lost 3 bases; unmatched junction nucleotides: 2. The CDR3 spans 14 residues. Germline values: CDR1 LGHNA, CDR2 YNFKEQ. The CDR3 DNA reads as TGTGCCAGCAGCCATATAGCGGGAGAAGAGACCCAGTACTTC. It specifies CASSHIAGEETQYF.

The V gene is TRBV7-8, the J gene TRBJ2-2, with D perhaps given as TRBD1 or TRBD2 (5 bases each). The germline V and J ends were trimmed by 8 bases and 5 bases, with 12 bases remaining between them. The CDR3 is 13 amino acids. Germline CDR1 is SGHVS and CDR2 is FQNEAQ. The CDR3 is CASGGSRTGELFF. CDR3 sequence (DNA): TGTGCCAGCGGGGGTTCTCGAACCGGGGAGCTGTTTTTT.

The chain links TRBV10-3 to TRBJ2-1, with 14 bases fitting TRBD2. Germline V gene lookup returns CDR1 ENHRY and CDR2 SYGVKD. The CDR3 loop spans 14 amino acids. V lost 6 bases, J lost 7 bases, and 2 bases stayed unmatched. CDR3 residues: CAIRTSGRVNEQFF. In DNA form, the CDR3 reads TGTGCCATCAGGACTAGCGGGAGGGTGAATGAGCAGTTCTTC.

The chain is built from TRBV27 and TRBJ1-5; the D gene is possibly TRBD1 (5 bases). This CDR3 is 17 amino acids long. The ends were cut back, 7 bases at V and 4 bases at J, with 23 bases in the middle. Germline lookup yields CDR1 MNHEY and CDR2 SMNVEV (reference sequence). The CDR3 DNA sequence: TGTGCCAGCAAAGAACGTCAGGGTCCCTTCCTTAATCAGCCCCAGCATTTT. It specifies CASKERQGPFLNQPQHF.

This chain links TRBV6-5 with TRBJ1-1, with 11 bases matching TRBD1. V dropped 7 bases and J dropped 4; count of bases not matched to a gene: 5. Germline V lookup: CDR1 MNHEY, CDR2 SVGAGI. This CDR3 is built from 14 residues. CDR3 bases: TGTGCCAGCATCAAGGGGACAGGGGGCACTGAAGCTTTCTTT. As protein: CASIKGTGGTEAFF.